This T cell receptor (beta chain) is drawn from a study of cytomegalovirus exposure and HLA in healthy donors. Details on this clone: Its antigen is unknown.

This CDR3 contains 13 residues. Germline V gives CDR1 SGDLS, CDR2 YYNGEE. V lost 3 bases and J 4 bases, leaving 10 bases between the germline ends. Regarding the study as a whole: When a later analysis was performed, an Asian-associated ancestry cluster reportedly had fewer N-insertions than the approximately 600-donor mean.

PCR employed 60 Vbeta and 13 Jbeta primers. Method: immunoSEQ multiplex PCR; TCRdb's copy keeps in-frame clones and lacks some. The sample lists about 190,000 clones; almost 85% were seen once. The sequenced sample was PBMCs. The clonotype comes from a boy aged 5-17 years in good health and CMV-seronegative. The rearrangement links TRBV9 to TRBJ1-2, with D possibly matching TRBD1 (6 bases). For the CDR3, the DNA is TGTGCCAGCAGCGGCCACAGGGCCTATGGCTACACCTTC. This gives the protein CASSGHRAYGYTF. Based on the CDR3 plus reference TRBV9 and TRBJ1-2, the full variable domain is DSGVTQTPKHLITATGQRVTLRCSPRSGDLSVYWYQQSLDQGLQFLIQYYNGEERAKGNILERFSAQQFPDLHSELNLSSLELGDSALYFCASSGHRAYGYTFGSGTRLTVV.